The 3 T cell receptor beta chains below all came from one sample that was sequenced in a study of breast tumors, draining lymph nodes, adjacent tissues (dated by TCRdb to 2016 to 2017). The method was multiplex PCR. For sequencing, an Illumina HiSeq 2000 was employed. TCRdb reworked the public reads: Q25 trimming with fastp, MiXCR clone assembly, productive beta chains retained. A single entry per CDR3 protein holds the most common genes and DNA from its merged rows. This sample comprises roughly 260,000 distinct CDR3 sequences, 30% of them detected only once. The ten largest clonotypes hold about 1.2% of the sample. The axillary draining lymph nodes of breast cancer patients were the source of the lymph node samples. Sequenced material: axillary lymph node tissue. Receptor source: a female donor with breast cancer. Some clones in this sample may be carry-over from other donors' samples.

This clonotype was recorded at least ten times. V is TRBV5-4 and J is TRBJ2-2; 10 bases line up with TRBD2. This CDR3 is 15 amino acids long. With V trimmed by 4 bases and J by 3 bases, 3 bases remained unmatched. Germline loops: CDR1 SGHNT, CDR2 YYREEE (reference sequence). In DNA form, the CDR3 reads TGTGCCAGCAGCGCCAGCGGGAGGGACACCGGGGAGCTGTTTTTT. This encodes CASSASGRDTGELFF.

In the case of this clonotype: Just one base apart from a much larger clone, this may be a read error. The rearrangement joins TRBV5-4 to TRBJ1-2; 7 bases align to TRBD1. The CDR3 sequence is 13 residues long. Germline-derived CDR1 and CDR2 are SGHNT and YYREEE (reference sequence). V was pared by 4 bases and J by 7 bases, with 7 bases of the junction left unmatched. The CDR3 spells CASSRKGAGGYTF. The CDR3, as DNA: TGTGCCAGCAGCCGGAAGGGGGCGGGTGGCTACACCTTC.

This clonotype has more than one count but fewer than ten. A much larger clone sits a single nucleotide away, making a read error possible. The rearrangement joins TRBV20-1 to TRBJ2-5; 10 bases line up with TRBD2. The CDR3 totals 14 residues. The germline gives CDR1 DFQATT, CDR2 SNEGSKA (reference sequence). CDR3 amino acids: CNARAGGPQETQYF. DNA of the CDR3: TGCAATGCACGAGCGGGGGGGCCCCAAGAGACCCAGTACTTC.